This T cell receptor beta chain was observed in a study of T cells in localized non-small cell lung cancer. Study-level results: Uninvolved neighboring lung showed the greatest T cell clonality, exceeding tumor. Heterogeneity within the tumor remains possible, as just one region underwent sequencing. A median of about 60 of the top 100 tumor clones appeared in adjacent lung, which was paired and uninvolved. There was an association of higher blood T cell density with longer overall survival.

As to this clone: Its antigen is still unknown.

The V gene lost 0 bases and the J gene lost 5 bases, with 14 bases spanning the gap. The germline V gene has CDR1 SGHRS and CDR2 YFSETQ. The CDR3 sequence is 15 residues long. The data were produced by immunoSEQ multiplex PCR, yet TCRdb's version contains in-frame clones alone and is incomplete. The sample holds approximately 23,000 clones, about 89% seen once. This TCR was recovered from a male donor at least 60 years old with stage I lung adenocarcinoma. V usage is TRBV5-1 and J usage is TRBJ1-2; D might be TRBD1 (5 bases). The sample in question was peripheral blood, obtained before any cancer treatment. Written as DNA, the CDR3 is TGCGCCAGCAGCTTGGCTACGACAGAAGCTTATGGCTACACCTTC. Protein sequence: CASSLATTEAYGYTF.